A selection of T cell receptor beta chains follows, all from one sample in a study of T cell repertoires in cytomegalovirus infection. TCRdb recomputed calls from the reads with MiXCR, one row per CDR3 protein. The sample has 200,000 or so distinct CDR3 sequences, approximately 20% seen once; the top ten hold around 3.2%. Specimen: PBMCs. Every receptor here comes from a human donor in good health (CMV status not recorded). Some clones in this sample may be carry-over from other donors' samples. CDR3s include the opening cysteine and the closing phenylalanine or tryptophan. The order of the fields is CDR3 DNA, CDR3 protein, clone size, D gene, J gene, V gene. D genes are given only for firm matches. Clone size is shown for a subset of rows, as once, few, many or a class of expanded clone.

cdr3_nt: TGTGCTAGTGGTTTGGTCACTATCCTTAACACTGAAGCTTTCTTT
cdr3_aa: CASGLVTILNTEAFF
clone_size: -
d_call: -
j_call: TRBJ1-1
v_call: TRBV12-5

cdr3_nt: TGTGCCAGCAACCTAGGACCATACACAGATACGCAGTATTTT
cdr3_aa: CASNLGPYTDTQYF
clone_size: few
d_call: -
j_call: TRBJ2-3
v_call: TRBV7-9

cdr3_nt: TGCAGCGTGGCCGGGACCTTCCAAGAGACCCAGTACTTC
cdr3_aa: CSVAGTFQETQYF
clone_size: -
d_call: -
j_call: TRBJ2-5
v_call: TRBV29-1

cdr3_nt: TGTGCCAGCAGTTTATTTAGGGGAGGTAGCAATCAGCCCCAGCATTTT
cdr3_aa: CASSLFRGGSNQPQHF
clone_size: few
d_call: -
j_call: TRBJ1-5
v_call: TRBV28

cdr3_nt: TGTGCCAGTAGAGAGGGCGGACGGAGCTATGGCTACACCTTC
cdr3_aa: CASREGGRSYGYTF
clone_size: -
d_call: -
j_call: TRBJ1-2
v_call: TRBV19

cdr3_nt: TGTGCCAGCAGCAACAGGGGCACGGAGACCCAGTACTTC
cdr3_aa: CASSNRGTETQYF
clone_size: few
d_call: TRBD1
j_call: TRBJ2-5
v_call: TRBV12-3/TRBV12-4

cdr3_nt: TGTGCCAGCAGCCCGGGCCGTCCAGGGGGCCCAGATACGCAGTATTTT
cdr3_aa: CASSPGRPGGPDTQYF
clone_size: -
d_call: TRBD1
j_call: TRBJ2-3
v_call: TRBV11-2

cdr3_nt: TGTGCCAGCAGTACCCAGGGACAGGGGGTAGATACGCAGTATTTT
cdr3_aa: CASSTQGQGVDTQYF
clone_size: -
d_call: TRBD1
j_call: TRBJ2-3
v_call: TRBV6-1

cdr3_nt: TGCGCCAGCAGCTTGGGGTCATCGGAGACCCAGTACTTC
cdr3_aa: CASSLGSSETQYF
clone_size: few
d_call: -
j_call: TRBJ2-5
v_call: TRBV5-1

cdr3_nt: TGTGCCGGCAGTTTATCTTCTGGGGCCAACGTCCTGACTTTC
cdr3_aa: CAGSLSSGANVLTF
clone_size: -
d_call: -
j_call: TRBJ2-6
v_call: TRBV27

cdr3_nt: TGTGCCTGGAGTGCAGATAGCAATCAGCCCCAGCATTTT
cdr3_aa: CAWSADSNQPQHF
clone_size: -
d_call: -
j_call: TRBJ1-5
v_call: TRBV30

cdr3_nt: TGTGCCAGTAGCTTCCTGCAAGGGGGAACTGGAAACACCATATATTTT
cdr3_aa: CASSFLQGGTGNTIYF
clone_size: few
d_call: -
j_call: TRBJ1-3
v_call: TRBV19

cdr3_nt: TGTGCCAGCAGCTTAGTCCAGGGCGGCACCGGGGAGCTGTTTTTT
cdr3_aa: CASSLVQGGTGELFF
clone_size: -
d_call: -
j_call: TRBJ2-2
v_call: TRBV11-2

cdr3_nt: TGCGCCAGCAGCCAAGTGGGGACAGGGGGCAATGAGCAGTTCTTC
cdr3_aa: CASSQVGTGGNEQFF
clone_size: -
d_call: TRBD1
j_call: TRBJ2-1
v_call: TRBV4-1

cdr3_nt: TGCAGTGTCGGGACTAGCGGGAGGAGGAACACCGGGGAGCTGTTTTTT
cdr3_aa: CSVGTSGRRNTGELFF
clone_size: -
d_call: TRBD2
j_call: TRBJ2-2
v_call: TRBV20-1

cdr3_nt: TGTGCCACCAGCAGAGGTAGACAGGGGACTTCCTCGAATGAGCAGTTCTTC
cdr3_aa: CATSRGRQGTSSNEQFF
clone_size: -
d_call: TRBD1
j_call: TRBJ2-1
v_call: TRBV15

cdr3_nt: TGTGCCTGGAGTCGGGACAGAGCCTACGAGCAGTACTTC
cdr3_aa: CAWSRDRAYEQYF
clone_size: -
d_call: TRBD1
j_call: TRBJ2-7
v_call: TRBV30

cdr3_nt: TGTGCCACCAGCAGAGGCGACAGTCGCGAGCAGTTCTTC
cdr3_aa: CATSRGDSREQFF
clone_size: -
d_call: -
j_call: TRBJ2-1
v_call: TRBV15

cdr3_nt: TGTGCCATATCTGGACAGGGGGCGAATGAGCAGTTCTTC
cdr3_aa: CAISGQGANEQFF
clone_size: -
d_call: TRBD1
j_call: TRBJ2-1
v_call: TRBV10-3

cdr3_nt: TGTGCCAGTAGTATGGGGAGGATCAAGCCCCAGCATTTT
cdr3_aa: CASSMGRIKPQHF
clone_size: -
d_call: -
j_call: TRBJ1-5
v_call: TRBV19

cdr3_nt: TGCGCCAGCAGCCCGGGACAGGGCACAGATACGCAGTATTTT
cdr3_aa: CASSPGQGTDTQYF
clone_size: once
d_call: TRBD1
j_call: TRBJ2-3
v_call: TRBV5-1

cdr3_nt: TGTGCCAGCAGTACAGCGTGGGGGCAGGTCAAAAACATTCAGTACTTC
cdr3_aa: CASSTAWGQVKNIQYF
clone_size: -
d_call: -
j_call: TRBJ2-4
v_call: TRBV7-2

cdr3_nt: TGTGCCAGCAGACCGACAGCTAGAATAAATGAGCAGTTCTTC
cdr3_aa: CASRPTARINEQFF
clone_size: few
d_call: -
j_call: TRBJ2-1
v_call: TRBV6-2/TRBV6-3

cdr3_nt: TGCAGTGCAGGCCCGAATAGCAATCAGCCCCAGCATTTT
cdr3_aa: CSAGPNSNQPQHF
clone_size: -
d_call: -
j_call: TRBJ1-5
v_call: TRBV20-1

cdr3_nt: TGTGCCACCAGCAGAGAAGGAACCAGACAGCAGCCCCAGCATTTT
cdr3_aa: CATSREGTRQQPQHF
clone_size: many
d_call: -
j_call: TRBJ1-5
v_call: TRBV15

cdr3_nt: TGTGCCAGCAGCCTGGAACAGGGAAGGGGTCAGCCCCAGCATTTT
cdr3_aa: CASSLEQGRGQPQHF
clone_size: few
d_call: -
j_call: TRBJ1-5
v_call: TRBV28

cdr3_nt: TGTGCCAGCGCCGGAACGAACACCGGGGAGCTGTTTTTT
cdr3_aa: CASAGTNTGELFF
clone_size: many
d_call: -
j_call: TRBJ2-2
v_call: TRBV7-3

cdr3_nt: TGTGCCAGTAGTATAGTTGCAGCCAAAAACATTCAGTACTTC
cdr3_aa: CASSIVAAKNIQYF
clone_size: -
d_call: -
j_call: TRBJ2-4
v_call: TRBV19

cdr3_nt: TGTGCCAGCAGCGATCGGGGAACTAACTATGGCTACACCTTC
cdr3_aa: CASSDRGTNYGYTF
clone_size: many
d_call: -
j_call: TRBJ1-2
v_call: TRBV7-2

cdr3_nt: TGTGCCAGCAGCTTAGGAGGGGGGACAGGGGGAGGGGAGACCCAGTACTTC
cdr3_aa: CASSLGGGTGGGETQYF
clone_size: many
d_call: TRBD1
j_call: TRBJ2-5
v_call: TRBV7-2

cdr3_nt: TGCAGTGCTAGGCGGGAGAATAGTTGGAATGAGCAGTTCTTC
cdr3_aa: CSARRENSWNEQFF
clone_size: few
d_call: TRBD2
j_call: TRBJ2-1
v_call: TRBV20-1

cdr3_nt: TGTGCCAGCAGTCGCCAAACGATGTCACCGAGTGGCAATCAGCCCCAGCATTTT
cdr3_aa: CASSRQTMSPSGNQPQHF
clone_size: -
d_call: -
j_call: TRBJ1-5
v_call: TRBV12-3/TRBV12-4

cdr3_nt: TGTGCCAGCAGCCAAGATGACAGCGTCACAGATACGCAGTATTTT
cdr3_aa: CASSQDDSVTDTQYF
clone_size: many
d_call: -
j_call: TRBJ2-3
v_call: TRBV4-2

cdr3_nt: TGTGCCAGCAGTGCCCACAGGGAGGTCGGCACTGAAGCTTTCTTT
cdr3_aa: CASSAHREVGTEAFF
clone_size: many
d_call: -
j_call: TRBJ1-1
v_call: TRBV25-1

cdr3_nt: TGTGCCAGCAGCCCTCCCCTCTCTGGGGCCAACGTCCTGACTTTC
cdr3_aa: CASSPPLSGANVLTF
clone_size: many
d_call: -
j_call: TRBJ2-6
v_call: TRBV7-2

cdr3_nt: TGTGCCAGCAGTATCCCCGGGGTAGCGGGGAGCTCCTACGAGCAGTACTTC
cdr3_aa: CASSIPGVAGSSYEQYF
clone_size: few
d_call: TRBD2
j_call: TRBJ2-7
v_call: TRBV28

cdr3_nt: TGCAGTGCTAGGGAGGGAACCGCGGACTACACCTTC
cdr3_aa: CSAREGTADYTF
clone_size: -
d_call: -
j_call: TRBJ1-2
v_call: TRBV20-1

cdr3_nt: TGTGCCAGCAGTGAAGCCGGGGGATGGGGGAATCAGCCCCAGCATTTT
cdr3_aa: CASSEAGGWGNQPQHF
clone_size: few
d_call: -
j_call: TRBJ1-5
v_call: TRBV25-1

cdr3_nt: TGTGCCAGCCGGTTCTCGCGGGGCACAGATACGCAGTATTTT
cdr3_aa: CASRFSRGTDTQYF
clone_size: many
d_call: -
j_call: TRBJ2-3
v_call: TRBV7-2

cdr3_nt: TGTGCCAGTGCCTCCCAGGGGAATCAGCCCCAGCATTTT
cdr3_aa: CASASQGNQPQHF
clone_size: few
d_call: -
j_call: TRBJ1-5
v_call: TRBV19

cdr3_nt: TGTGCCAGCAGTGCATCCGTGAACACTGAAGCTTTCTTT
cdr3_aa: CASSASVNTEAFF
clone_size: few
d_call: -
j_call: TRBJ1-1
v_call: TRBV6-4

cdr3_nt: TGTGCTAGTGGTTCCGGACAGGGTGACTACAATGAGCAGTTCTTC
cdr3_aa: CASGSGQGDYNEQFF
clone_size: -
d_call: TRBD1
j_call: TRBJ2-1
v_call: TRBV12-5

cdr3_nt: TGTGCCAGCAGCAAGACTAGTGAGACCCAGTACTTC
cdr3_aa: CASSKTSETQYF
clone_size: few
d_call: -
j_call: TRBJ2-5
v_call: TRBV7-8

cdr3_nt: TGTGCCAGCAGCTCACAACAGGGTTCCTACAATGAGCAGTTCTTC
cdr3_aa: CASSSQQGSYNEQFF
clone_size: once
d_call: -
j_call: TRBJ2-1
v_call: TRBV11-3

cdr3_nt: TGTGCCAGCAGCCCAACCACAGCTAACTATGGCTACACCTTC
cdr3_aa: CASSPTTANYGYTF
clone_size: -
d_call: -
j_call: TRBJ1-2
v_call: TRBV12-3/TRBV12-4

cdr3_nt: TGTGCCCGTAAGGACCTAAAAGTTTATTCTGGGGCCAACGTCCTGACTTTC
cdr3_aa: CARKDLKVYSGANVLTF
clone_size: -
d_call: -
j_call: TRBJ2-6
v_call: TRBV19

cdr3_nt: TGTGCCAGCAGGTCAGGACAGGGAATAGACGAGCAGTTCTTC
cdr3_aa: CASRSGQGIDEQFF
clone_size: few
d_call: TRBD1
j_call: TRBJ2-1
v_call: TRBV7-9

cdr3_nt: TGCGCCAGCAGCTTAGGGACAGGATCTGGGGCCAACGTCCTGACTTTC
cdr3_aa: CASSLGTGSGANVLTF
clone_size: few
d_call: TRBD1
j_call: TRBJ2-6
v_call: TRBV5-1

cdr3_nt: TGTGCCAGCAAAGGTGTGACAGGGGTTAATGAAAAACTGTTTTTT
cdr3_aa: CASKGVTGVNEKLFF
clone_size: few
d_call: TRBD1
j_call: TRBJ1-4
v_call: TRBV2